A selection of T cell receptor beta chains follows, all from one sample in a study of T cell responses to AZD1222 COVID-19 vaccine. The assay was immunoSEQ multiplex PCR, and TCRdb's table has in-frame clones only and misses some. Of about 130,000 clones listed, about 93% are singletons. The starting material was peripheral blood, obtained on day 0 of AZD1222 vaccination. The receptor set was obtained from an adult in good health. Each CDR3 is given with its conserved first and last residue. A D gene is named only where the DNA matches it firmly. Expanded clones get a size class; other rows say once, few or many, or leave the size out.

CDR3aa: CASSWLAGGADTQYF
CDR3nt: TGTGCCAGCAGTTGGTTAGCGGGAGGGGCAGATACGCAGTATTTT
d_gene: TRBD2
abundance: NA
j_gene: TRBJ2-3
v_gene: TRBV6-5

CDR3aa: CASSRDGPNTEAFF
CDR3nt: TGTGCCAGCAGTCGGGACGGCCCGAACACTGAAGCTTTCTTT
d_gene: NA
abundance: NA
j_gene: TRBJ1-1
v_gene: TRBV11-3

CDR3aa: CASSQALLAVYNEQFF
CDR3nt: TGTGCCAGCAGCCAAGCGCTTCTAGCTGTCTACAATGAGCAGTTCTTC
d_gene: NA
abundance: NA
j_gene: TRBJ2-1
v_gene: TRBV3-1/TRBV3-2

CDR3aa: CAWSVTTTYNEQFF
CDR3nt: TGTGCCTGGAGTGTGACTACCACCTACAATGAGCAGTTCTTC
d_gene: NA
abundance: NA
j_gene: TRBJ2-1
v_gene: TRBV30

CDR3aa: CASSLRLAGGTGELFF
CDR3nt: TGTGCCAGCAGCTTGCGTCTAGCGGGAGGGACCGGGGAGCTGTTTTTT
d_gene: TRBD2
abundance: NA
j_gene: TRBJ2-2
v_gene: TRBV5-4

CDR3aa: CASSPTGQNSPLHF
CDR3nt: TGTGCCAGCAGCCCTACAGGTCAAAATTCACCCCTCCACTTT
d_gene: NA
abundance: NA
j_gene: TRBJ1-6
v_gene: TRBV3-1/TRBV3-2

CDR3aa: CASSISGPEQFF
CDR3nt: TGTGCCAGTAGTATAAGTGGCCCAGAGCAGTTCTTC
d_gene: NA
abundance: NA
j_gene: TRBJ2-1
v_gene: TRBV19

CDR3aa: CASSQAQGWTEAFF
CDR3nt: TGTGCCAGCAGTCAGGCACAGGGATGGACTGAAGCTTTCTTT
d_gene: NA
abundance: NA
j_gene: TRBJ1-1
v_gene: TRBV2

CDR3aa: CASSSGQVRGDTQYF
CDR3nt: TGTGCCAGCAGCTCCGGACAGGTCCGGGGGGATACGCAGTATTTT
d_gene: NA
abundance: NA
j_gene: TRBJ2-3
v_gene: TRBV5-8

CDR3aa: CASSLAQGINYGYTF
CDR3nt: TGTGCCAGCAGCTTAGCACAGGGGATAAACTATGGCTACACCTTC
d_gene: TRBD1
abundance: NA
j_gene: TRBJ1-2
v_gene: TRBV7-2

CDR3aa: CASSSGTNEKLFF
CDR3nt: TGTGCCAGTAGCTCCGGGACGAATGAAAAACTGTTTTTT
d_gene: NA
abundance: NA
j_gene: TRBJ1-4
v_gene: TRBV19

CDR3aa: CAWINRVFQPQHF
CDR3nt: TGTGCCTGGATTAACAGGGTGTTTCAGCCCCAGCATTTT
d_gene: NA
abundance: NA
j_gene: TRBJ1-5
v_gene: TRBV30

CDR3aa: CAWSADRGEGSNQPQHF
CDR3nt: TGTGCCTGGAGTGCCGACAGGGGGGAAGGGAGCAATCAGCCCCAGCATTTT
d_gene: TRBD1
abundance: NA
j_gene: TRBJ1-5
v_gene: TRBV30

CDR3aa: CASSLHREGNIQYF
CDR3nt: TGTGCCAGCAGCTTACACAGGGAAGGAAACATTCAGTACTTC
d_gene: NA
abundance: NA
j_gene: TRBJ2-4
v_gene: TRBV7-6

CDR3aa: CASSRKETQYF
CDR3nt: TGTGCCAGCAGTAGAAAAGAGACCCAGTACTTC
d_gene: NA
abundance: NA
j_gene: TRBJ2-5
v_gene: TRBV6-2/TRBV6-3

CDR3aa: CASSPLRGSYEQYF
CDR3nt: TGTGCCAGCAGCCCCCTCAGGGGTTCCTACGAGCAGTACTTC
d_gene: NA
abundance: few
j_gene: TRBJ2-7
v_gene: TRBV7-7

CDR3aa: CAPPRVFLYEQFF
CDR3nt: TGTGCCCCCCCGAGGGTGTTTCTCTATGAGCAGTTCTTC
d_gene: NA
abundance: once
j_gene: TRBJ2-1
v_gene: TRBV9

CDR3aa: CASSFYRDRGDTEAFF
CDR3nt: TGTGCCAGCAGCTTCTACCGGGACAGGGGGGACACTGAAGCTTTCTTT
d_gene: TRBD1
abundance: NA
j_gene: TRBJ1-1
v_gene: TRBV7-9

CDR3aa: CSVVQGHGYTF
CDR3nt: TGCAGCGTTGTACAGGGTCATGGCTACACCTTC
d_gene: NA
abundance: NA
j_gene: TRBJ1-2
v_gene: TRBV29-1

CDR3aa: CAWSAGETGGYTF
CDR3nt: TGTGCCTGGAGTGCAGGAGAGACGGGTGGCTACACCTTC
d_gene: NA
abundance: NA
j_gene: TRBJ1-2
v_gene: TRBV30

CDR3aa: CASGVLGSPLHF
CDR3nt: TGTGCCAGCGGGGTATTGGGATCACCCCTCCACTTT
d_gene: NA
abundance: NA
j_gene: TRBJ1-6
v_gene: TRBV11-2

CDR3aa: CASSRLSAFYGYTF
CDR3nt: TGTGCCAGCAGCCGGCTCTCGGCATTCTATGGCTACACCTTC
d_gene: NA
abundance: NA
j_gene: TRBJ1-2
v_gene: TRBV7-2